The 27 T cell receptor beta chains in this list originate from one sample, sequenced in a study of early T cells in non-severe SARS-CoV-2 infection. TCRdb fed the 5' RACE reads into MiXCR, producing one record per CDR3 protein. The sample records fewer than 60,000 distinct CDR3 sequences, 3.5% to 4.5% being singletons. The sequenced material came from whole blood. All receptors derive from an adult who was a healthcare worker with PCR-confirmed SARS-CoV-2 infection or an uninfected control (not recorded which).

This clonotype was detected many times. The V call is TRBV18, the J call TRBJ2-1; D remains unclear. The CDR3 is 13 amino acids. The V gene lost 6 bases and the J gene lost 5 bases, with 11 bases spanning the gap. CDR1 and CDR2 from the germline V gene are KGHSH and LQKENI. CDR3 nucleotide sequence: TGTGCCAGCTCCCCGAACAAAGACAATGAGCAGTTCTTC. Translation gives CASSPNKDNEQFF. Together with reference TRBV18 and TRBJ2-1, the CDR3 gives the full variable domain: NAGVMQNPRHLVRRRGQEARLRCSPMKGHSHVYWYRQLPEEGLKFMVYLQKENIIDESGMPKERFSAEFPKEGPSILRIQQVVRGDSAAYFCASSPNKDNEQFFGPGTRLTVL.

This clonotype has only a few counts. V usage is TRBV10-3 and J usage is TRBJ2-1; 8 bases are a match to TRBD1. Germline lookup yields CDR1 ENHRY and CDR2 SYGVKD. The CDR3 has 15 residues. Losses at the gene ends were 3 bases for V and 4 bases for J; bases not matched to a gene: 5. For the CDR3, the DNA is TGTGCCATCAGTGAAGGACAGGGAACTTACAATGAGCAGTTCTTC. It is translated as CAISEGQGTYNEQFF.

Note on this clonotype: This sequence may be a read error, since a much larger clone differs from it by one base. V and J are TRBV18 and TRBJ2-1, with D tentatively TRBD2 (5 bases). There are 14 residues in the CDR3. Germline V CDR1 and CDR2: KGHSH, LQKENI. CDR3: CASSPPGGNKEQFF. The CDR3 nucleotides are TGTGCCAGCTCACCACCTGGAGGAAACAAAGAGCAGTTCTTC.

This clonotype has a handful of counts. V is TRBV7-2 and J is TRBJ2-5; D is uncertain. CDR1 and CDR2 from the germline V gene are SGHTA and FQGNSA. This CDR3 region has 17 residues. The V end lost 4 bases, the J end lost 0 bases, and 18 bases lay between the germline ends. This CDR3 is CASSSLRPAHYQETQYF. CDR3 DNA: TGTGCCAGCAGCTCTCTCCGCCCTGCGCATTACCAAGAGACCCAGTACTTC.

V and J are TRBV13 and TRBJ2-2, with 12 nucleotides matching TRBD2. Trimming removed 4 bases from V and 3 bases from J; junction bases left unmatched: 3. Germline CDR1 is PRHDT and CDR2 is FYEKMQ (reference sequence). This CDR3 is built from 16 residues. CDR3 loop: CASSSGLAGYTGELFF. CDR3 nucleotides: TGTGCCAGCAGCTCCGGACTAGCGGGGTACACCGGGGAGCTGTTTTTT. Full variable domain (remainder filled in from reference TRBV13 and TRBJ2-2): AAGVIQSPRHLIKEKRETATLKCYPIPRHDTVYWYQQGPGQDPQFLISFYEKMQSDKGSIPDRFSAQQFSDYHSELNMSSLELGDSALYFCASSSGLAGYTGELFFGEGSRLTVL.

The chain carries TRBV6-2 or TRBV6-3 and TRBJ2-7; 11 nucleotides align to TRBD2. Germline lookup yields CDR1 MNHEY and CDR2 SVGEGT. J gave up 0 bases and V 7 bases, and 5 bases lay outside the gene matches. The CDR3 is 15 residues long. CDR3 coding DNA: TGTGCCAGCACGTCGGGACTAGCGGCCTCCTACGAGCAGTACTTC. This codes for CASTSGLAASYEQYF.

This clonotype was counted many times. The chain carries TRBV6-5 and TRBJ2-1; a weak D match, TRBD2 (5 bases). Trimming stripped 7 bases from V and 0 bases from J, with 16 bases between. The CDR3 runs 16 residues. CDR1 MNHEY and CDR2 SVGAGI come from the germline V gene. In DNA, the CDR3 is TGTGCCAGCATGGTGGAGGCGGAAAGCTCCTACAATGAGCAGTTCTTC. It encodes CASMVEAESSYNEQFF.

The V gene is TRBV29-1, the J gene TRBJ2-4; D unresolved. Germline V CDR1 and CDR2: SQVTM, ANQGSEA. Trimming pared 3 bases from V and 4 bases from J, leaving 1 base between. The CDR3 sequence is 10 residues long. Here the CDR3 reads CSVDKNIQYF. The CDR3 DNA follows: TGCAGCGTTGATAAAAACATTCAGTACTTC.

The sample holds many counts of this clonotype. V is TRBV20-1 and J is TRBJ2-3; TRBD2 aligns across 12 bases. The V gene end was trimmed by 5 bases and the J gene end by 4 bases; junction bases not matched to a gene: 7. CDR1 and CDR2 from the germline V gene are DFQATT and SNEGSKA (reference sequence). This CDR3 region has 15 residues. The CDR3 DNA follows: TGCAGTGCTCCTACTAGCGGGAGGTGGGCAGATACGCAGTATTTT. This encodes CSAPTSGRWADTQYF.

This clonotype was seen repeatedly, ten times or more. The chain joins TRBV7-2 to TRBJ2-7; unclear D gene. Trimming pared 4 bases from V and 3 bases from J, leaving 10 bases between. The CDR3 length is 13 residues. The V gene's germline CDR1 is SGHTA and CDR2 FQGNSA. CDR3 residues: CASSSSPLYEQYF. The CDR3, as DNA: TGTGCCAGCAGCTCGTCTCCCCTCTACGAGCAGTACTTC.

This clonotype was seen a few times. The V gene is TRBV6-5, the J gene TRBJ1-1, with 8 bases identical to TRBD1. This CDR3 spans 14 amino acids. The germline gives CDR1 MNHEY, CDR2 SVGAGI. V lost 6 bases and J lost 0; bases outside the gene matches: 3. Here the CDR3 DNA reads TGTGCCAGCAGGCTGACAGGGGTGAACACTGAAGCTTTCTTT. Translation gives CASRLTGVNTEAFF.

This clonotype was counted at least ten times. V and J are TRBV2 and TRBJ1-2, with 10 bases lining up with TRBD1. The ends lost 7 bases at V and 5 bases at J; junction bases unmatched: 7. The germline V gene encodes CDR1 SNHLY and CDR2 FYNNEI. CDR3 length: 14 residues. CDR3 sequence: CASNQGTGDYGYTF. For the CDR3, the DNA is TGTGCCAGCAACCAGGGGACAGGGGATTATGGCTACACCTTC.

This clonotype was seen ten or more times. The gene calls are TRBV15 and TRBJ2-3, with D perhaps TRBD2 (6 bases). The germline V gene encodes CDR1 LNHNV and CDR2 YYDKDF (reference sequence). Between the trimmed V and J ends, which lost 5 bases and 8 bases, there was a span of 14 bases. The CDR3 is made up of 13 amino acids. CDR3: CATSSDPAGTQYF. CDR3 nucleotides: TGTGCCACCAGCTCGGACCCAGCGGGTACGCAGTATTTT.

This clonotype was recorded many times. The chain uses TRBV11-2 and TRBJ2-1; D is ambiguous. The CDR3 loop spans 13 amino acids. Per germline, CDR1 SGHAT and CDR2 FQNNGV. Trimming took 0 bases from V and 8 from J, leaving 8 bases between them. This CDR3 is CASSLDETDEQFF. Written as DNA, the CDR3 is TGTGCCAGCAGCTTAGATGAAACTGATGAGCAGTTCTTC.

This clonotype was seen repeatedly, ten times or more. DNA for the CDR3: TGTGCCAGCAGCCAACGATCCTATAATTCACCCCTCCACTTT. Amino acids: CASSQRSYNSPLHF. This chain joins TRBV13 and TRBJ1-6, with D unresolved. The germline V and J ends were trimmed by 5 bases and 1 base, with 6 bases remaining between them. Per germline, CDR1 PRHDT and CDR2 FYEKMQ (reference sequence). This CDR3 spans 14 amino acids.

This clonotype was seen ten or more times. In DNA, the CDR3 is TGTGCCAGCAGCTTAGCGACTAGCGGGAGTCGAGAGACCCAGTACTTC. Amino acids: CASSLATSGSRETQYF. The chain combines TRBV7-2 with TRBJ2-5, with 12 bases aligning to TRBD2. The CDR3 extends over 16 amino acids. Germline-derived CDR1 and CDR2 are SGHTA and FQGNSA. The ends lost 0 bases at V and 4 bases at J; junction bases unmatched: 3.

CDR3 sequence reads: CASSYSAEADEQYF. As DNA, the CDR3 is TGTGCCAGCAGTTACTCTGCGGAAGCGGACGAGCAGTACTTC. The chain recombines TRBV6-5 with TRBJ2-7; D might be TRBD2 (5 bases). The CDR3 length is 14 residues. V gave up 0 bases and J gave up 5 bases, with 11 bases separating them. The germline CDR1 and CDR2 sequences are MNHEY and SVGAGI.

This clonotype was seen at least ten times. This sequence joins TRBV18 and TRBJ2-7; 7 positions match TRBD2. The CDR3 spans 14 residues. From germline, CDR1 is KGHSH and CDR2 LQKENI. The J segment lost 2 bases and the V segment lost 0 bases, leaving 1 base of the junction unmatched. The CDR3 reads CASSPPGLTYEQYF. In DNA form, the CDR3 reads TGTGCCAGCTCACCACCGGGACTAACCTACGAGCAGTACTTC. The full variable domain, with the rest looked up from reference TRBV18 and TRBJ2-7, is NAGVMQNPRHLVRRRGQEARLRCSPMKGHSHVYWYRQLPEEGLKFMVYLQKENIIDESGMPKERFSAEFPKEGPSILRIQQVVRGDSAAYFCASSPPGLTYEQYFGPGTRLTVT.

There are a few counts of this clonotype. The CDR3 reads CASSLGTGGSSEAFF. CDR3 coding DNA: TGTGCCAGCAGCTTAGGAACAGGGGGCTCTAGCGAAGCTTTCTTT. The chain carries TRBV11-3 and TRBJ1-1, with 9 bases matching TRBD1. Trimming cost V 1 base and J 8 bases; bases outside gene matches: 8. This CDR3 comprises 15 residues. Germline CDR1 SGHNT, CDR2 YENEEA.

In this sample, this clonotype turned up many times. This chain uses TRBV18 with TRBJ1-1; D is unclear. Germline V gene sequence: CDR1 KGHSH, CDR2 LQKENI. V was clipped by 6 bases and J by 5 bases, with 16 bases between them. The CDR3 has 14 amino acids. The DNA of the CDR3 is TGTGCCAGCTCGCCTGAAAACTCGGTGACTGAAGCTTTCTTT. The encoded protein is CASSPENSVTEAFF.

The sample holds many counts of this clonotype. The V call is TRBV5-4, the J call TRBJ2-3, with a tentative D call TRBD1 (6 bases). CDR3 length equals 14 residues. Per germline, CDR1 SGHNT and CDR2 YYREEE (reference sequence). V dropped 3 bases and J dropped 2 bases, with 10 bases sitting between them. CDR3 nucleotides: TGTGCCAGCAGCTCCCGGGACACCACAGATACGCAGTATTTT. This gives the protein CASSSRDTTDTQYF.

This clonotype was observed at least ten times. This chain uses TRBV7-2 with TRBJ1-2; TRBD1 might be the D (5 bases). The CDR3 loop spans 13 amino acids. Trimming took off 6 bases at V and 0 bases at J, with 8 bases between the two ends. Germline V gives CDR1 SGHTA, CDR2 FQGNSA. As DNA, the CDR3 is TGTGCCAGCAGAGGGGAGGCTAACTATGGCTACACCTTC. Translating it yields CASRGEANYGYTF.

The rearrangement joins TRBV2 to TRBJ1-2; no firm D call. The CDR3 runs 14 residues. CDR1 and CDR2 from the germline V gene are SNHLY and FYNNEI. The V and J ends lost 1 base and 3 bases respectively, with 9 bases between them. Here the CDR3 reads CASSEVLPDYGYTF. The CDR3 bases are TGTGCCAGCAGTGAAGTGCTACCAGACTATGGCTACACCTTC.

The J gene is TRBJ1-5, the V gene TRBV18; D perhaps matches TRBD1 (5 bases). V was shortened by 2 bases and J by 5 bases, with 10 bases between the two germline ends. The CDR3 has 14 residues. The germline V gene has CDR1 KGHSH and CDR2 LQKENI. CDR3: CASSPVGDDQPQHF. In nucleotides, the CDR3 is TGTGCCAGCTCACCAGTAGGGGACGATCAGCCCCAGCATTTT. Filled out from reference TRBV18 and TRBJ1-5, the complete variable domain reads NAGVMQNPRHLVRRRGQEARLRCSPMKGHSHVYWYRQLPEEGLKFMVYLQKENIIDESGMPKERFSAEFPKEGPSILRIQQVVRGDSAAYFCASSPVGDDQPQHFGDGTRLSIL.

This chain joins TRBV24-1 and TRBJ1-2; D call uncertain. Deletions cut 4 bases from V and 2 bases from J, with 13 bases between. The CDR3 extends over 15 amino acids. Per germline, CDR1 KGHDR and CDR2 SFDVKD. The CDR3 region is CATSEANSGNYGYTF. The CDR3 DNA is TGTGCCACCAGTGAAGCCAACAGTGGGAACTATGGCTACACCTTC.

This clonotype was counted at least ten times. V is TRBV6-5 and J is TRBJ2-2; perhaps TRBD2 as D (5 bases). The CDR3 extends over 15 amino acids. The V end was cut by 5 bases, the J end by 6 bases, with 16 bases between. In germline, CDR1 is MNHEY, CDR2 SVGAGI. CDR3: CASSHPVEDSGELFF. DNA for the CDR3: TGTGCCAGCAGTCACCCCGTAGAGGACTCCGGGGAGCTGTTTTTT.

This clonotype was detected many times. V gene TRBV4-2 combines with J gene TRBJ1-6, with TRBD1 matching over 7 bases. The J segment lost 10 bases and the V segment lost 0 bases, leaving 9 bases of the junction unmatched. CDR1 is LGHNA and CDR2 is YNFKEQ in the germline V gene. CDR3 length: 16 residues. The CDR3 DNA reads TGTGCCAGCAGCCAAGATTTACAGGGGATAAACTCACCCCTCCACTTT. Translating it yields CASSQDLQGINSPLHF.